These 12 T cell receptor beta chains came from one sample sequenced in a study of T-cell reconstitution after alpha-beta-depleted transplantation in children. A library of TCRbeta sequences, prepared with unique molecular identifiers, was generated. TCRdb independently ran MiXCR on the PCR reads; one entry per CDR3 protein. The sample yields about 540,000 distinct CDR3 sequences, approximately 20% seen once. The source was PBMCs from the stem cell graft donor, collected from the stem cell graft. The receptors were gathered from a human donor who donated a stem cell graft to a child with acute lymphoblastic leukemia.

V usage is TRBV29-1 and J usage is TRBJ2-7, with 7 nucleotides matching TRBD2. V shed 0 bases, J shed 4 bases, and the junction held 9 bases outside the gene matches. CDR1 and CDR2 from the germline V gene are SQVTM and ANQGSEA. The CDR3 is made up of 15 amino acids. CDR3 nucleotides: TGCAGCGTTGAAGATAGAGGACTAGAAGGGTACGAGCAGTACTTC. Protein: CSVEDRGLEGYEQYF.

This clonotype was detected a few times. The rearrangement joins TRBV12-3 or TRBV12-4 to TRBJ2-7; D perhaps matches TRBD2 (6 bases). The CDR3 length is 15 residues. V was clipped by 6 bases and J by 1 base, with 16 bases between them. The CDR3 DNA follows: TGTGCCAGCAGCCCTCCGGGACTCCCATCCTACGAGCAGTACTTC. It yields the protein CASSPPGLPSYEQYF.

This clonotype was counted many times. V and J are TRBV9 and TRBJ2-3; the D call may be TRBD1 or TRBD2 (6 bases each). V shed 4 bases and J shed 3 bases, with 15 bases lying between them. CDR1 SGDLS and CDR2 YYNGEE come from the germline V gene. The CDR3 has 15 amino acids. CDR3: CASSIRGRETDTQYF. CDR3 bases: TGTGCCAGCAGCATCCGGGGGCGCGAGACAGATACGCAGTATTTT.

V gene TRBV5-6 combines with J gene TRBJ2-7; D not certain. The CDR3 is made up of 12 amino acids. Trimming stripped 0 bases from V and 5 bases from J, with 6 bases between. Germline loops: CDR1 SGHDT, CDR2 YYEEEE. CDR3 residues: CASSLVRDEQYF. The DNA of the CDR3 is TGTGCCAGCAGCTTGGTCAGAGACGAGCAGTACTTC.

This clonotype was seen a handful of times. The chain recombines TRBV29-1 with TRBJ2-7, with a weak D call TRBD2 (6 bases). V was clipped by 2 bases and J by 3 bases, with 11 bases between them. Germline values: CDR1 SQVTM, CDR2 ANQGSEA. This CDR3 is 13 amino acids long. CDR3 bases: TGCAGCGTTGAAACACCGGACTACTACGAGCAGTACTTC. Protein: CSVETPDYYEQYF.

This clonotype was detected only a few times. CDR3 loop: CTADRGFRSDTEAFF. CDR3 sequence (DNA): TGCACGGCGGACAGGGGGTTTAGGTCGGACACTGAAGCTTTCTTT. This chain joins TRBV29-1 and TRBJ1-1, with 10 nucleotides matching TRBD1. Germline V gene sequence: CDR1 SQVTM, CDR2 ANQGSEA. The CDR3 is 15 amino acids.

V and J are TRBV5-1 and TRBJ2-7; the D gene is possibly TRBD1 (5 bases). CDR1 and CDR2 from the germline V gene are SGHRS and YFSETQ. This CDR3 is 15 amino acids long. V gave up 0 bases and J gave up 0 bases, with 10 bases separating them. The CDR3 region is CASSLARAVSYEQYF. The DNA for the CDR3 is TGCGCCAGCAGCTTGGCCAGGGCAGTCTCCTACGAGCAGTACTTC.

This clonotype was observed a handful of times. The chain carries TRBV5-1 and TRBJ2-1; tentative D call: TRBD1 (5 bases). This CDR3 contains 15 residues. Trimming shortened V by 0 bases and J by 4 bases, and 11 bases separated the two germline ends. Germline V CDR1 and CDR2: SGHRS, YFSETQ. The CDR3 is CASSLAAGKYNEQFF. CDR3 in DNA: TGCGCCAGCAGCTTGGCGGCAGGGAAATACAATGAGCAGTTCTTC.

This chain uses TRBV27 with TRBJ2-1, with 15 bases aligning to TRBD2. Germline-derived CDR1 and CDR2 are MNHEY and SMNVEV (reference sequence). The CDR3 is made up of 14 amino acids. V lost 8 bases and J lost 9; bases outside the gene matches: 5. The CDR3 protein is CASSGTSGGFEQFF. CDR3 bases: TGTGCCAGCTCCGGGACTAGCGGGGGGTTTGAGCAGTTCTTC.

This clonotype was detected only a few times. The chain couples TRBV7-6 to TRBJ2-3; 8 bases fit TRBD2. The germline gives CDR1 SGHVS, CDR2 FNYEAQ. The ends lost 5 bases at V and 1 base at J; junction bases unmatched: 17. The CDR3 has 19 amino acids. The CDR3 bases are TGTGCCAGCAGCCTCCTCAGGACAGAGCGGGAGTGGGGCACAGATACGCAGTATTTT. It is translated as CASSLLRTEREWGTDTQYF.

V gene TRBV7-9 combines with J gene TRBJ1-4, with 7 bases that match TRBD1. The V segment lost 5 bases and the J segment 0 bases; nucleotides outside the gene matches: 9. This CDR3 region has 17 residues. Per the germline V gene, CDR1 is SEHNR and CDR2 is FQNEAQ (reference sequence). CDR3 protein: CASSQLQGPATNEKLFF. The CDR3 DNA reads TGTGCCAGCAGCCAATTACAGGGGCCTGCAACTAATGAAAAACTGTTTTTT.

This clonotype has ten or more counts. V is TRBV5-6 and J is TRBJ1-2; unclear D gene. Germline CDR1 reads SGHDT; CDR2 reads YYEEEE. Trimming stripped 1 base from V and 8 bases from J, with 6 bases between. The CDR3 runs 11 residues. CDR3 in DNA: TGTGCCAGCAGCTTGTTATTAGGCTACACCTTC. It encodes CASSLLLGYTF.